One T cell receptor beta chain is described in this entry. This sample was taken from a study of cytomegalovirus exposure and HLA in healthy donors. Trimming cost V 4 bases and J 6 bases, with 15 bases left between them. Germline V gives CDR1 SEHNR, CDR2 FQNEAQ (reference sequence). CDR3 size: 14 residues. The PCR was carried out with 60 Vbeta primers and 13 Jbeta primers. Clones were read by immunoSEQ multiplex PCR, and TCRdb kept only the in-frame ones, dropping some. The sample has approximately 150,000 clones; 75% to 80% are singletons. This clonotype was obtained from a woman in her thirties or forties in good health and CMV-seropositive. This rearrangement joins TRBV7-9 to TRBJ1-2; D unclear. Sequences were obtained from PBMCs. The CDR3 DNA reads as TGTGCCAGCAGCTCGGTACCAAACTATGATGGCTACACCTTC. Encoded protein: CASSSVPNYDGYTF.